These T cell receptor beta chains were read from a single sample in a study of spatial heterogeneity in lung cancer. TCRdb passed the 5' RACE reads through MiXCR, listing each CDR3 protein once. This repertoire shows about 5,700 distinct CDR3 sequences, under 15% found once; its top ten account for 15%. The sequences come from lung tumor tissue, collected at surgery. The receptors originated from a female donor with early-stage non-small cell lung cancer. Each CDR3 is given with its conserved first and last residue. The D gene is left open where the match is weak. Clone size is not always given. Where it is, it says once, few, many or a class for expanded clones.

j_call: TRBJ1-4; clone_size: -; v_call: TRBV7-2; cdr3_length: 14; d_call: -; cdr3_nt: TGTGCCAGCAGCTTAGCGGTTAACGGTGAAAAACTGTTTTTT; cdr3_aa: CASSLAVNGEKLFF
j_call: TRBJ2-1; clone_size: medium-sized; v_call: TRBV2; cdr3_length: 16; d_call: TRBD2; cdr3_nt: TGTGCCAGCAGCGAGAGGACTAGCGTCCTTTACAATGAGCAGTTCTTC; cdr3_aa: CASSERTSVLYNEQFF
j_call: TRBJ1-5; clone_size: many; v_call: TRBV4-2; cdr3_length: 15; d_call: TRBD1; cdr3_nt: TGTGCCAGCAGCCAAGACGACAGGGGGAATCAGCCCCAGCATTTT; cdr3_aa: CASSQDDRGNQPQHF
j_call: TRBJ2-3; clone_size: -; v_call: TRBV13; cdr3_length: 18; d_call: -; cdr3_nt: TGTGCCAGCAGCCCTCCGGCGGGGGCGCAGCCAAGCACAGATACGCAGTATTTT; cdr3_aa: CASSPPAGAQPSTDTQYF
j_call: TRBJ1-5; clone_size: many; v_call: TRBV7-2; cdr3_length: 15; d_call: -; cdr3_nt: TGTGCCAGCAGCTTAGAGGCAGGGGCCAATCAGCCCCAGCATTTT; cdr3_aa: CASSLEAGANQPQHF
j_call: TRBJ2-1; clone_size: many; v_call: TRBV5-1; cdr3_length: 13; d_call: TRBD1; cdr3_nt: TGCGCCAGCAGGGACAGGGGCGGCAATGAGCAGTTCTTC; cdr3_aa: CASRDRGGNEQFF
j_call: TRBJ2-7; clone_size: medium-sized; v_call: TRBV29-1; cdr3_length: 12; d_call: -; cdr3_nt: TGCATCGGGGGACATACCTCCTACGAGCAGTACTTC; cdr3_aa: CIGGHTSYEQYF
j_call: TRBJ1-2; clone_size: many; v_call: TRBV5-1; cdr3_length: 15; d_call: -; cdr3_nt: TGCGCCAGCAGCACCGGACAGAGATTCACAACTGGCTACACCTTC; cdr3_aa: CASSTGQRFTTGYTF
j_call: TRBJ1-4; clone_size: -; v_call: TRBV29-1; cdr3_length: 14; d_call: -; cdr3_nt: TGCAGCGTTGAAGGGGGCAGGGGTGAGGAAAAACTGTTTTTT; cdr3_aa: CSVEGGRGEEKLFF
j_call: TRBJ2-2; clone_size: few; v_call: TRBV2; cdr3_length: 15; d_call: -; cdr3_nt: TGTGCCAGCAGTGAGTGGGAACGGGCCGTCGGGGAGCTGTTTTTT; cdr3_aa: CASSEWERAVGELFF
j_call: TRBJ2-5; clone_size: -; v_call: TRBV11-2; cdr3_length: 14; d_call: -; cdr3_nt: TGTGCCAGCAGCTTAAGCACCCTCGGAGAGACCCAGTACTTC; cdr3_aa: CASSLSTLGETQYF
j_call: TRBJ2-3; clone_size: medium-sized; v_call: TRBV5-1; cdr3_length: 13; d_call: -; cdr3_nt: TGCGCCAGCAGCCCGGGCGGCACAGATACGCAGTATTTT; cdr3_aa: CASSPGGTDTQYF
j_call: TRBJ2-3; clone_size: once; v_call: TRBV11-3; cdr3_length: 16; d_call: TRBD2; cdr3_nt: TGTGCCAGCAGCATCGGGACTATCGGGACGACAGATACGCAGTATTTT; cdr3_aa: CASSIGTIGTTDTQYF
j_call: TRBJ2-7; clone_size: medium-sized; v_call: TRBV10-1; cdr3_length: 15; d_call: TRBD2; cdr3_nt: TGCGCCAGCAGTGGCCTGTCGGGAGGTGGTATGGAGCAGTACTTC; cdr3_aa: CASSGLSGGGMEQYF
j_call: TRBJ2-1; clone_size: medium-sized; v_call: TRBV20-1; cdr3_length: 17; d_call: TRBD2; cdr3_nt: TGCAGTGCTAGTCAACAACCGGGACTAGCGGGAGGAAATGAGCAGTTCTTC; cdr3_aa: CSASQQPGLAGGNEQFF
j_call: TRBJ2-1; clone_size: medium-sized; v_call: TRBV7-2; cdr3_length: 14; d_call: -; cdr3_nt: TGTGCCAGCAGCAGCCAGCGGCCGAGCAATGAGCAGTTCTTC; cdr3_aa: CASSSQRPSNEQFF
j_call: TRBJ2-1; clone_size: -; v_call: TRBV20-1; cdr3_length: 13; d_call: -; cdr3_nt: TGCAGTGCACAGAAGGGGGAGAGTCGTGAGCAGTTCTTC; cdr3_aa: CSAQKGESREQFF
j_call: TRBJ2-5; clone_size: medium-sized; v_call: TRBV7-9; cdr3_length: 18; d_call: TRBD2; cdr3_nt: TGTGCCAGCAGTCCAGCGGGGGGACTAGCGTCCTACCAAGAGACCCAGTACTTC; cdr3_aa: CASSPAGGLASYQETQYF
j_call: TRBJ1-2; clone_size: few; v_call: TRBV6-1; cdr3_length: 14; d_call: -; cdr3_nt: TGTGCCAGCAGTATCCAGGGAGCTAACTATGGCTACACCTTC; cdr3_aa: CASSIQGANYGYTF
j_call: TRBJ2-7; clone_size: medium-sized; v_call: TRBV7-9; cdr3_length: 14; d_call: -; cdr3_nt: TGTGCCAGCAGCTTAGTCGGGAGCTCCTACGAGCAGTACTTC; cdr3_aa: CASSLVGSSYEQYF
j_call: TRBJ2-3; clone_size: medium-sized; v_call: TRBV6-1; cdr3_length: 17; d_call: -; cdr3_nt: TGTGCCAGCAGTGATCCCGGGGGTTCTGGGCTCACAGATACGCAGTATTTT; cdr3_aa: CASSDPGGSGLTDTQYF
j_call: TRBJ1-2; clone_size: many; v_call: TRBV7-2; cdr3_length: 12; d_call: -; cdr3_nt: TGTGCCAGCAGCTCTCTCCCGGAAGCAAACACCTTC; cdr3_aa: CASSSLPEANTF
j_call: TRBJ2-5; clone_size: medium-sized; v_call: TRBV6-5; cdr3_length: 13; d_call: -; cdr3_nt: TGTGCCAGCAGTTACCGGGGTTTAGAGACCCAGTACTTC; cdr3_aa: CASSYRGLETQYF
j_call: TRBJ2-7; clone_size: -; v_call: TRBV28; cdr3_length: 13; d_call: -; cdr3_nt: TGTGCCAGCAGTTTGAACCCACTCTACGAGCAGTACTTC; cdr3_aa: CASSLNPLYEQYF
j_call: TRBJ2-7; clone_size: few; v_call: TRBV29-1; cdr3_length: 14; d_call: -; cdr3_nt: TGCAGCGTTGAAAAGGAAACGGACACCTACGAGCAGTACTTC; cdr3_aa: CSVEKETDTYEQYF
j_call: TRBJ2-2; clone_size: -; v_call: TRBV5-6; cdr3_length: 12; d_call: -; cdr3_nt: TGTGCCAGCAGCTTGGTTGTCGGGGAGCTGTTTTTT; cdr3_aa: CASSLVVGELFF
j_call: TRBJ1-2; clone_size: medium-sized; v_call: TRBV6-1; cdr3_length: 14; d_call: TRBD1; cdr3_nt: TGTGCCAGCAAGTACCGGGACAGGGGTTTTGGCTACACCTTC; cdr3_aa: CASKYRDRGFGYTF